This T cell receptor beta chain was sequenced in a study of T cell responses to AZD1222 COVID-19 vaccine. As for the study in general: The study pooled second doses at about 4 or about 12 weeks.

Only in-frame clones appear in the TCRdb table, and some are missing; sequencing was by immunoSEQ multiplex PCR. Of about 140,000 clones in the sample, 85% to 90% were seen once. The CDR3 length is 17 residues. The germline V gene encodes CDR1 GTSNPN and CDR2 SVGIG (reference sequence). V dropped 3 bases and J dropped 4 bases, with 22 bases sitting between them. A word on this clone: The antigen is not known.

Study observations and caveats: Clonal diversity was possibly underestimated; the donors were predominantly white British and more often female. At baseline, seropositivity was found in only a handful of AZD1222 recipients. It was only after the peak T cell response that any repertoires were sampled.

The chain links TRBV30 to TRBJ2-1, with D tentatively TRBD2 (7 bases). This clonotype was sampled from an adult in good health. Sequenced material: peripheral blood, taken on day 0 of AZD1222 vaccination. The CDR3 nucleotides are TGTGCCTGGAGCCGTGGGGGGGGACACACCAATTACAATGAGCAGTTCTTC. Protein sequence: CAWSRGGGHTNYNEQFF.